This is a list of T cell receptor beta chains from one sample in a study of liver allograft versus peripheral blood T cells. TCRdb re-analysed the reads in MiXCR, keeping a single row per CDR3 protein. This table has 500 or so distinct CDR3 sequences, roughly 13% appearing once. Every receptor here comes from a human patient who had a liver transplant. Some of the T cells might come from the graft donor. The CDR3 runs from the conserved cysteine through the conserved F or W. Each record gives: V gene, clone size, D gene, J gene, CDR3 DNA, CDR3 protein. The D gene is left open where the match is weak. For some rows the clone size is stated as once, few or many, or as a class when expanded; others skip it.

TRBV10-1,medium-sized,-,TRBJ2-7,TGCGCCAGCACAAAACTCGCGGGCGGTGGCTCCTACGAGCAGTACTTC,CASTKLAGGGSYEQYF
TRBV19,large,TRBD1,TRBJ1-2,TGTGCCAGTAATATGGACAGGGACGGGAAGGGGTATGGCTACACCTTC,CASNMDRDGKGYGYTF
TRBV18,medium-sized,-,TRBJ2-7,TGTGCCAGCTCACCAAGGCAGCGGAGCTCCTACGAGCAGTACTTC,CASSPRQRSSYEQYF
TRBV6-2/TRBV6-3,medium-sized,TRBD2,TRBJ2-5,TGTGCCAGCAGTTCAAGAGCGGGAAACCAAGAGACCCAGTACTTC,CASSSRAGNQETQYF
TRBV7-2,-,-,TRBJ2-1,TGTGCCAGCAGCAAGACAGGCGAATCCTACAATGAGCAGTTCTTC,CASSKTGESYNEQFF
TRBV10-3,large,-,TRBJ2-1,TGTGCCATCAGTGAGGGGGCGGCCCTCGGGGAGCAGTTCTTC,CAISEGAALGEQFF
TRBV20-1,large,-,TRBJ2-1,TGCAGTGCTAGAGATAGGGCAGGGTTTTACAATGAGCAGTTCTTC,CSARDRAGFYNEQFF
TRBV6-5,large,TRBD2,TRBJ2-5,TGTGCCAGCAGTCAGCGGGAGGGCGGCGAGACCCAGTACTTC,CASSQREGGETQYF
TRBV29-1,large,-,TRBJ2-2,TGCAGCGTGAGGACTTCGAACACCGGGGAGCTGTTTTTT,CSVRTSNTGELFF
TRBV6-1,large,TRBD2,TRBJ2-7,TGTGCCAGCAGTGCCCTAGCGGGAGGGTACGGGGGTGAAGAGCAGTACTTC,CASSALAGGYGGEEQYF
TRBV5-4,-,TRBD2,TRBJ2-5,TGTGCCAGCAGCGCCGCCGGGACTAGCGGCGTGGGGACCCAGTACTTC,CASSAAGTSGVGTQYF
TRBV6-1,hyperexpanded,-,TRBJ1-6,TGTGCCAGCAGTGAACTGGGTTCGATGAATTCACCCCTCCACTTT,CASSELGSMNSPLHF